This TCR beta chain was captured in a study of cytomegalovirus exposure and HLA in healthy donors. Turning to the study itself: Of all 400 or so donors who were genotyped, roughly 83% belonged to the Caucasian-associated ancestry cluster.

PCR primers comprised 60 Vbeta and 13 Jbeta primers. The method was immunoSEQ multiplex PCR; TCRdb's version includes in-frame clones alone and lacks a portion of them. The repertoire consists of about 52,000 clones, with 55% to 65% occurring once and the leading ten covering over 9.5%. Study results and caveats: Rates of TCR association differed by HLA locus in a later analysis, with DRB1 highest and HLA-C lowest. The majority of CMV-associated TCR beta chains were reported as apparently HLA-restricted in a later analysis.

This clone was observed a few times. Its target is unknown. The CDR3 extends over 14 amino acids. The germline gives CDR1 SGHKS, CDR2 YYEKEE (reference sequence). Trimming removed 0 bases from V and 8 bases from J, with 11 bases in between. The chain is built from TRBV5-5 and TRBJ1-4; no clear D. This TCR derives from a human donor in good health. What was sequenced was PBMCs. The CDR3 reads CASSLAGREEKLFF. The CDR3 nucleotides are TGTGCCAGCAGCTTGGCTGGGAGGGAAGAAAAACTGTTTTTT.